The present T cell receptor beta chain was sequenced within a study of technical replicates of blood from a handful of donors. V gave up 5 bases and J gave up 6 bases, with 14 bases separating them. This CDR3 region has 14 residues. CDR1 and CDR2 (germline): SNHLY, FYNNEI. Assay: immunoSEQ multiplex PCR; the TCRdb copy retains only in-frame clones and omits some. This table holds over 75,000 clones, around 97% found once. The sequenced material came from T cells isolated from PBMCs. The clonotype was recovered from a human donor in good health. The V gene is TRBV2, the J gene TRBJ1-5; D is unclear. CDR3 in amino acids: CASSSGGKGQPQHF. Here the CDR3 DNA reads TGTGCCAGCAGTTCCGGAGGCAAGGGTCAGCCCCAGCATTTT. The whole variable domain, remainder taken from reference TRBV2 and TRBJ1-5, is EPEVTQTPSHQVTQMGQEVILRCVPISNHLYFYWYRQILGQKVEFLVSFYNNEISEKSEIFDDQFSVERPDGSNFTLKIRSTKLEDSAMYFCASSSGGKGQPQHFGDGTRLSIL.